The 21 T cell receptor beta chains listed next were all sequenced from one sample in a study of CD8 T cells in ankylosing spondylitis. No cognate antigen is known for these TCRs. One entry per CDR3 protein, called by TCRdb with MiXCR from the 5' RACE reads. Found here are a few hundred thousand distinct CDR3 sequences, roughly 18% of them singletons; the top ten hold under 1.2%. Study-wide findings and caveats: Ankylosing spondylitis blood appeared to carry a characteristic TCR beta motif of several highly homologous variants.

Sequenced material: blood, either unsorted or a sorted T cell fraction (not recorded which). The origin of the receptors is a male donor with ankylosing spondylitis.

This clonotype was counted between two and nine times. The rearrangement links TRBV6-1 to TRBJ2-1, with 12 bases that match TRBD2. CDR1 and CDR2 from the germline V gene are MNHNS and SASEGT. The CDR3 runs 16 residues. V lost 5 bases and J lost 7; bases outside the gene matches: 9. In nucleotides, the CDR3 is TGTGCCAGCAGTCCCCCTAGCGGGAGGGCGAAGAATGAGCAGTTCTTC. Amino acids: CASSPPSGRAKNEQFF.

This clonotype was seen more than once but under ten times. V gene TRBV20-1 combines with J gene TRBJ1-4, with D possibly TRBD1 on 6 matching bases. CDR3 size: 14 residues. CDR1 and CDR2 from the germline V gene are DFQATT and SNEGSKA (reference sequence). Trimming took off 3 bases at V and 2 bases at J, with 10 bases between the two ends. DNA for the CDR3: TGCAGTGCTAGGGACAGTAGGACTAATGAAAAACTGTTTTTT. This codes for CSARDSRTNEKLFF.

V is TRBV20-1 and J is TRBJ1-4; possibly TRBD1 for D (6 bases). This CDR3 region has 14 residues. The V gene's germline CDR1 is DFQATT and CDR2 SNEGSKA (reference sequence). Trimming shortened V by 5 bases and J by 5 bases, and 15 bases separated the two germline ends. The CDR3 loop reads CSAGGQQGNEKLFF. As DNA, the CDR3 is TGCAGTGCTGGAGGACAGCAGGGAAATGAAAAACTGTTTTTT.

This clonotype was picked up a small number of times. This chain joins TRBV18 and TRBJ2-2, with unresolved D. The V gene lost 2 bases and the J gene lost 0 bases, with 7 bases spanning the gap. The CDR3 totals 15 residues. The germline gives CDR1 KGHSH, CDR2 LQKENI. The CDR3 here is CASSPSNTNTGELFF. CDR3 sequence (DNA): TGTGCCAGCTCACCATCGAATACGAACACCGGGGAGCTGTTTTTT.

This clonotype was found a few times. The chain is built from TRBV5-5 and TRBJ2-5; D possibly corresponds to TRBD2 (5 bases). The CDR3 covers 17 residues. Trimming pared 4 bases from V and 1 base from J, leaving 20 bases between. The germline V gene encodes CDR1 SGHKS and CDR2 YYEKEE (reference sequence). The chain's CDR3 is CASSHLPEGRLQETQYF. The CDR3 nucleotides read TGTGCCAGCAGCCACCTCCCCGAGGGCAGGCTCCAAGAGACCCAGTACTTC.

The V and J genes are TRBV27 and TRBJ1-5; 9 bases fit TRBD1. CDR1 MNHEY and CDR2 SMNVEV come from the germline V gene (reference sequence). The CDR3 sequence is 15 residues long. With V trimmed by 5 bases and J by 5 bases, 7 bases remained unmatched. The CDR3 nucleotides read TGTGCCAGCAGTCGGGACAGGGAGGCTTATCAGCCCCAGCATTTT. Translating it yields CASSRDREAYQPQHF.

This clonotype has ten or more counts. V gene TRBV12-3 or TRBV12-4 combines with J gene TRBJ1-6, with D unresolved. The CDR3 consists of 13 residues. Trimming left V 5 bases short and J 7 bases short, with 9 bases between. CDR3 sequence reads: CASSAAGNSPLHF. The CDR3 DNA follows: TGTGCCAGCAGTGCTGCGGGGAATTCACCCCTCCACTTT.

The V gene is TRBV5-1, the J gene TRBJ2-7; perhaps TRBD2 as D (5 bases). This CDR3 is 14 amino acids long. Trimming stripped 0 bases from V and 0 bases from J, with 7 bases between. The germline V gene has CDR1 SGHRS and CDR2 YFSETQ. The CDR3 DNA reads TGCGCCAGCAGCTTGGCCGGGATCTCCTACGAGCAGTACTTC. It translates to CASSLAGISYEQYF.

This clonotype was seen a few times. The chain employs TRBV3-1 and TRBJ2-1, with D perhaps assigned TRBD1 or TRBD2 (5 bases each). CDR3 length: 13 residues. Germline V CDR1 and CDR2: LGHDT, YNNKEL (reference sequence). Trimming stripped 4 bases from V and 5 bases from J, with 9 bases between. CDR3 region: CASSRRGDNEQFF. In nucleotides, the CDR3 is TGTGCCAGCAGCCGACGAGGGGACAATGAGCAGTTCTTC.

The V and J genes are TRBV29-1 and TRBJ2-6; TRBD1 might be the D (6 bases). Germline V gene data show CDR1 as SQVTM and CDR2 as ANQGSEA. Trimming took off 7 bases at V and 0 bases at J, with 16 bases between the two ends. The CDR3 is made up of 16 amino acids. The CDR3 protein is CSAIDRLSSGANVLTF. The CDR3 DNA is TGCAGCGCAATTGACAGGTTGAGCTCTGGGGCCAACGTCCTGACTTTC.

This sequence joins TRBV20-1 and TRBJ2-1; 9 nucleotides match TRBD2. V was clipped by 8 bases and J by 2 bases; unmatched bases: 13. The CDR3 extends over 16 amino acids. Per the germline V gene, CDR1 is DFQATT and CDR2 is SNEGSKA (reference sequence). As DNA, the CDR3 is TGCAGTCGGGCGCCGGTAGCGGGAGATCCCTACAATGAGCAGTTCTTC. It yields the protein CSRAPVAGDPYNEQFF.

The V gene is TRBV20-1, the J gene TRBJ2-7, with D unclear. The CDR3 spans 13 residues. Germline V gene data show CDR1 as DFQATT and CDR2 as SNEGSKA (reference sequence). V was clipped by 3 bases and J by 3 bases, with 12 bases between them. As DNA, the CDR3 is TGCAGTGCTAGGTCACACTTAAACTACGAGCAGTACTTC. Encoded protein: CSARSHLNYEQYF.

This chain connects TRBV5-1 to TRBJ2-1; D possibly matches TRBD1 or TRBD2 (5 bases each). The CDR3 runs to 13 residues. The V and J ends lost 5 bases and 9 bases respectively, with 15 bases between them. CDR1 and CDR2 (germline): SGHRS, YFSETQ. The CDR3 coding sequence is TGCGCCAGCAGTCCTGGGACCCGCGGTGAGCAGTTCTTC. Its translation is CASSPGTRGEQFF.

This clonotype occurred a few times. DNA of the CDR3: TGTGCCAGCCATAAATGGACTAGCGGGGAGTCCGTCTACAATGAGCAGTTCTTC. Its protein product is CASHKWTSGESVYNEQFF. The chain links TRBV25-1 to TRBJ2-1; TRBD2 matches 12 bases. CDR1 is MGHDK, CDR2 SYGVNS, per germline. J gave up 3 bases and V 8 bases, and 14 bases lay outside the gene matches. The CDR3 covers 18 residues.

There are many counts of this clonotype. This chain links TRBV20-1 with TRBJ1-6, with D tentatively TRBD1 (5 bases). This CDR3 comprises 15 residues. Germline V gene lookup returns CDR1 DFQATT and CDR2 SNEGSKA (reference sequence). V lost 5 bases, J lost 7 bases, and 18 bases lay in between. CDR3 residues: CSAPLSGGVNSPLHF. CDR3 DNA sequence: TGCAGTGCTCCCCTCAGCGGGGGGGTAAATTCACCCCTCCACTTT.

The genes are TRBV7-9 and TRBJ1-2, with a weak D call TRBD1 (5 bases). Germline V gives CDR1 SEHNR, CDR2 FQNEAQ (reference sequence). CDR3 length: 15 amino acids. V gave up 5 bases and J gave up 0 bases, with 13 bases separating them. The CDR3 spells CASSPGTTANYGYTF. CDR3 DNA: TGTGCCAGCAGCCCTGGGACGACAGCTAACTATGGCTACACCTTC. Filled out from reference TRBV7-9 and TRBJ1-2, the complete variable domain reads DTGVSQNPRHKITKRGQNVTFRCDPISEHNRLYWYRQTLGQGPEFLTYFQNEAQLEKSRLLSDRFSAERPKGSFSTLEIQRTEQGDSAMYLCASSPGTTANYGYTFGSGTRLTVV.

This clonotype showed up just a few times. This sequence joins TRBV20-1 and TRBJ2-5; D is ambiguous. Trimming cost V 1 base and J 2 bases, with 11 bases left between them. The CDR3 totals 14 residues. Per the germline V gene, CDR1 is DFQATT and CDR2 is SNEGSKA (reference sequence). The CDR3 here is CSARGDGLQETQYF. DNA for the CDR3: TGCAGTGCTAGAGGGGATGGCCTTCAAGAGACCCAGTACTTC.

The CDR3 sequence: CASSVQGFDTGELFF. CDR3 DNA: TGTGCCAGCAGTGTACAGGGCTTTGACACCGGGGAGCTGTTTTTT. This chain connects TRBV2 to TRBJ2-2; a weak D match, TRBD1 (6 bases). The CDR3 consists of 15 residues. Trimming shortened V by 4 bases and J by 3 bases, and 12 bases separated the two germline ends. Per germline, CDR1 SNHLY and CDR2 FYNNEI.

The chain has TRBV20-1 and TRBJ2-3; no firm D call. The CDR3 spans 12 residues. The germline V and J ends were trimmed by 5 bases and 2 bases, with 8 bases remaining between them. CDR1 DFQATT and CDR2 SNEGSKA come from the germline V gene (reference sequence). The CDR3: CSASPATDTQYF. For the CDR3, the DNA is TGCAGTGCTTCCCCAGCCACAGATACGCAGTATTTT.

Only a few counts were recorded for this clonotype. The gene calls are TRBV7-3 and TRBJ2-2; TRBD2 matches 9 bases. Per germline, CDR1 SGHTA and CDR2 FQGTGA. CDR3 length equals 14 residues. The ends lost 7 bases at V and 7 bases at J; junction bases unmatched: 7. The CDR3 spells CASKIAGAVGELFF. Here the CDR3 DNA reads TGTGCCAGCAAAATAGCGGGAGCGGTCGGGGAGCTGTTTTTT.

The CDR3 region is CASSLRLSGDEQFF. The CDR3 region has the DNA TGTGCCAGCAGCCTACGCCTAAGCGGGGATGAGCAGTTCTTC. V and J are TRBV4-2 and TRBJ2-1; the match to TRBD2 covers 7 bases. V shed 4 bases, J shed 8 bases, and the junction held 8 bases outside the gene matches. The CDR3 consists of 14 residues. The germline V gene has CDR1 LGHNA and CDR2 YNFKEQ.